Shown below are 23 T cell receptor beta chains from a single sample sequenced in a study of OX40 agonist ivuxolimab in advanced cancers. Libraries were constructed by the immunoSEQ multiplex PCR assay. TCRdb obtained this table from immuneACCESS and retained in-frame rearrangements with V and J assigned. These tables miss some clones; where compared with another copy, unresolved V genes account for less than half of the shortfall, and the remainder is unexplained. Counted in this sample were roughly 35,000 clones; approximately 79% of them appeared once. The top ten hold around 10% of the sample. Specimen: CD4+ or CD8+ T cells sorted from blood, collected in a trial of the OX40 agonist ivuxolimab. These receptor sequences come from an adult with an advanced solid tumor such as melanoma, head and neck, liver or kidney cancer.

CDR3 nucleotide sequence: TGTGCCAGCTCACCGCGGGGGGGTAGCTACGAGCAGTACTTC. Translation gives CASSPRGGSYEQYF. This rearrangement joins TRBV18 to TRBJ2-7, with 9 bases fitting TRBD2. The CDR3 contains 14 residues. After removal of 3 bases from V and 3 bases from J, the junction contained 3 bases not matched to a gene. Per the germline V gene, CDR1 is KGHSH and CDR2 is LQKENI. Full variable domain (remainder filled in from reference TRBV18 and TRBJ2-7): NAGVMQNPRHLVRRRGQEARLRCSPMKGHSHVYWYRQLPEEGLKFMVYLQKENIIDESGMPKERFSAEFPKEGPSILRIQQVVRGDSAAYFCASSPRGGSYEQYFGPGTRLTVT.

V usage is TRBV30 and J usage is TRBJ1-2; no reliable D call. The CDR3 is 14 residues long. Germline V gene lookup returns CDR1 GTSNPN and CDR2 SVGIG (reference sequence). Trimming pared 1 base from V and 4 bases from J, leaving 13 bases between. CDR3 protein: CAWSGRVLGYGYTF. The CDR3 bases are TGTGCCTGGAGTGGGAGGGTACTTGGCTATGGCTACACCTTC.

This clone was counted a single time. V gene TRBV6-6 combines with J gene TRBJ1-6; possibly TRBD1 for D (5 bases). Germline V gene data show CDR1 as MNHNY and CDR2 as SVGAGI (reference sequence). This CDR3 is 16 amino acids long. V lost 2 bases to trimming and J lost 7 bases, with 15 bases between them. DNA of the CDR3: TGTGCCAGCAGTTACACGGGTCAGGGAAGAAATTCACCCCTCCACTTT. The encoded protein is CASSYTGQGRNSPLHF.

The chain links TRBV7-2 to TRBJ2-1; D is uncertain. From germline, CDR1 is SGHTA and CDR2 FQGNSA. The CDR3 contains 13 residues. With 5 bases removed from V and 4 bases from J, the gap between germline ends came to 9 bases. The CDR3, as DNA: TGTGCCAGCAGCCAGACTCTATACAATGAGCAGTTCTTC. It specifies CASSQTLYNEQFF. Full variable domain (rest looked up from reference TRBV7-2 and TRBJ2-1): GAGVSQSPSNKVTEKGKDVELRCDPISGHTALYWYRQSLGQGLEFLIYFQGNSAPDKSGLPSDRFSAERTGGSVSTLTIQRTQQEDSAVYLCASSQTLYNEQFFGPGTRLTVL.

This chain joins TRBV18 and TRBJ2-1, with TRBD2 matching over 8 bases. The CDR3 has 15 residues. CDR1 KGHSH and CDR2 LQKENI come from the germline V gene. Unmatched junction bases numbered 11, after V lost 8 bases and J lost 5 bases. In DNA form, the CDR3 reads TGTGCCAGCGCCGTAGGGATAGCGGGGAACAATGAGCAGTTCTTC. Its translation is CASAVGIAGNNEQFF.

The J gene is TRBJ2-1, the V gene TRBV7-3, with 8 bases aligning to TRBD2. CDR1 and CDR2 from the germline V gene are SGHTA and FQGTGA. The trim removed 5 bases at V and 2 bases at J, leaving 2 bases unmatched. The CDR3 extends over 14 amino acids. The CDR3 is CASSQRGPYNEQFF. The DNA of the CDR3 is TGTGCCAGCAGCCAGCGGGGGCCCTACAATGAGCAGTTCTTC.

V gene TRBV7-8 combines with J gene TRBJ2-7; 7 bases are a match to TRBD1. The trim removed 8 bases at V and 3 bases at J, leaving 7 bases unmatched. This CDR3 is 13 amino acids long. Germline lookup yields CDR1 SGHVS and CDR2 FQNEAQ. CDR3 sequence reads: CASSDRFSYEQYF. DNA for the CDR3: TGTGCCAGCTCGGACAGGTTTAGCTACGAGCAGTACTTC.

The rearrangement uses TRBV28 and TRBJ1-5; D perhaps matches TRBD1 (6 bases). The CDR3 consists of 12 residues. Trimming took off 6 bases at V and 8 bases at J, with 11 bases between the two ends. CDR1 and CDR2 (germline): MDHEN, SYDVKM. The CDR3 DNA reads as TGTGCCAGCAGCAACAGGGAAAAGCCCCAGCATTTT. Translated: CASSNREKPQHF. Drawing the rest from reference TRBV28 and TRBJ1-5, the complete variable domain is DVKVTQSSRYLVKRTGEKVFLECVQDMDHENMFWYRQDPGLGLRLIYFSYDVKMKEKGDIPEGYSVSREKKERFSLILESASTNQTSMYLCASSNREKPQHFGDGTRLSIL.

This sequence joins TRBV5-6 and TRBJ2-1; a possible D gene is TRBD1 (6 bases). V lost 4 bases to trimming and J lost 3 bases, with 11 bases between them. The germline V gene has CDR1 SGHDT and CDR2 YYEEEE. The CDR3 is 14 amino acids. This CDR3 reads CASSPGQNYNEQFF. The CDR3 DNA sequence: TGTGCCAGCAGCCCGGGACAAAACTACAATGAGCAGTTCTTC.

The chain uses TRBV2 and TRBJ1-5, with unresolved D. CDR1 is SNHLY and CDR2 is FYNNEI in the germline V gene. There are 15 residues in the CDR3. Trimming pared 1 base from V and 4 bases from J, leaving 11 bases between. In DNA form, the CDR3 reads TGTGCCAGCAGTGAAGTGAGCATGGGTAATCAGCCCCAGCATTTT. Residues: CASSEVSMGNQPQHF.

V usage is TRBV5-1 and J usage is TRBJ2-1; TRBD1 matches at 9 bases. After removal of 0 bases from V and 14 bases from J, the junction contained 3 bases not matched to a gene. The CDR3 has 12 residues. From germline, CDR1 is SGHRS and CDR2 YFSETQ. The CDR3 is CASSLGDRVEFF. The CDR3 DNA reads TGCGCCAGCAGCTTGGGGGACAGGGTGGAGTTCTTC. Full variable domain (outside the CDR3, taken from reference TRBV5-1 and TRBJ2-1): KAGVTQTPRYLIKTRGQQVTLSCSPISGHRSVSWYQQTPGQGLQFLFEYFSETQRNKGNFPGRFSGRQFSNSRSEMNVSTLELGDSALYLCASSLGDRVEFFGPGTRLTVL.

The rearrangement links TRBV27 to TRBJ1-2, with TRBD1 identical over 11 bases. J lost 5 bases, V lost 5 bases, and 7 bases had no gene match. The CDR3 totals 15 residues. In germline, CDR1 is MNHEY, CDR2 SMNVEV (reference sequence). CDR3 DNA sequence: TGTGCCAGCAGTAAAGGACAGGGGGCAAAGTATGGCTACACCTTC. Protein: CASSKGQGAKYGYTF.

This rearrangement joins TRBV10-3 to TRBJ1-2, with 9 positions matching TRBD1. With 10 bases clipped from V and 9 bases from J, the junction kept 18 bases outside the gene matches. Germline V gives CDR1 ENHRY, CDR2 SYGVKD. This CDR3 spans 15 amino acids. The CDR3 protein is CATKNTGTGSERYTF. CDR3 DNA: TGTGCCACTAAGAATACCGGGACAGGGTCGGAGCGCTACACCTTC.

The chain has TRBV6-5 and TRBJ2-7; TRBD1 is a possible D gene (6 bases). Germline loops: CDR1 MNHEY, CDR2 SVGAGI. CDR3 length equals 14 residues. Trimming cost V 6 bases and J 0 bases, with 12 bases left between them. In DNA form, the CDR3 reads TGTGCCAGCAGCACTTGGGACACCTCCTACGAGCAGTACTTC. Translation: CASSTWDTSYEQYF.

The chain couples TRBV2 to TRBJ1-6; D is perhaps TRBD1 (5 bases). Trimming took 11 bases from V and 0 from J, leaving 14 bases between them. This CDR3 has 15 amino acids. Germline V CDR1 and CDR2: SNHLY, FYNNEI. CDR3 sequence reads: CAATPDSSYNSPLHF. The CDR3 DNA follows: TGTGCCGCGACCCCCGACAGCTCCTATAATTCACCCCTCCACTTT.

The chain carries TRBV6-6 and TRBJ1-1; possible D gene TRBD1, 5 bases. CDR1 and CDR2 (germline): MNHNY, SVGAGI (reference sequence). The CDR3 runs to 14 residues. Trimming pared 6 bases from V and 0 bases from J, leaving 11 bases between. The CDR3 DNA reads as TGTGCCAGCAGATTAGGGGCGCTGAACACTGAAGCTTTCTTT. Its translation: CASRLGALNTEAFF.

CDR3 residues: CASSLAVEPYGYTF. CDR3 coding DNA: TGTGCCAGCAGCTTAGCCGTTGAGCCTTATGGCTACACCTTC. This chain uses TRBV11-2 with TRBJ1-2; D not certain. The germline CDR1 and CDR2 sequences are SGHAT and FQNNGV. The CDR3 is made up of 14 amino acids. The germline V and J ends were trimmed by 1 base and 5 bases, with 11 bases remaining between them.

J is TRBJ2-7 and V is TRBV5-1, with 8 bases aligning to TRBD1. V gave up 4 bases and J gave up 4 bases; unmatched junction bases: 1. The CDR3 has 12 amino acids. Germline V gives CDR1 SGHRS, CDR2 YFSETQ. The CDR3 DNA reads TGCGCCAGCAGCCGACAGGGGTACGAGCAGTACTTC. Translated, it gives CASSRQGYEQYF.

The rearrangement links TRBV27 to TRBJ2-5, with D possibly matching TRBD2 (7 bases). V was trimmed by 8 bases and J by 5 bases, leaving 27 bases between them. This CDR3 region has 17 residues. Germline lookup yields CDR1 MNHEY and CDR2 SMNVEV (reference sequence). CDR3 loop: CASSAGGGPSSGETQYF. The CDR3 bases are TGTGCCAGCTCGGCTGGCGGGGGCCCCTCAAGTGGGGAGACCCAGTACTTC.

V is TRBV7-8 and J is TRBJ2-7; a weak D match, TRBD1 (6 bases). Trimming removed 8 bases at V and 5 bases at J, with 19 bases between. CDR1 is SGHVS and CDR2 is FQNEAQ in the germline V gene. The CDR3 contains 14 residues. The CDR3 nucleotides read TGTGCCAGCCGTGTAGGAACAGGGAAGAACGAGCAGTACTTC. Protein product: CASRVGTGKNEQYF.

The CDR3 protein is CASSPHTTDTQYF. The CDR3 nucleotides read TGTGCCAGCTCACCACACACCACAGATACGCAGTATTTT. The chain combines TRBV18 with TRBJ2-3; D gene uncertain. The CDR3 is made up of 13 amino acids. V lost 1 base and J lost 2, with 4 bases in between. Germline V lookup: CDR1 KGHSH, CDR2 LQKENI.

The chain has TRBV5-4 and TRBJ2-7, with 8 bases aligning to TRBD2. Trimming removed 0 bases from V and 6 bases from J; junction bases left unmatched: 2. The CDR3 contains 13 residues. CDR1 is SGHNT and CDR2 is YYREEE in the germline V gene (reference sequence). The CDR3 bases are TGTGCCAGCAGCTTGGACGGGGGGGTCGAGCAGTACTTC. Protein product: CASSLDGGVEQYF.

This clone is labeled as medium-sized. The chain couples TRBV30 to TRBJ1-6, with 8 positions matching TRBD1. Germline V gives CDR1 GTSNPN, CDR2 SVGIG (reference sequence). V lost 5 bases to trimming and J lost 9 bases; unmatched junction nucleotides: 9. The CDR3 totals 14 residues. CDR3 in DNA: TGTGCCTGGGCCTCGGCAGGGGGCAGTTCACCCCTCCACTTT. Amino acid sequence: CAWASAGGSSPLHF.